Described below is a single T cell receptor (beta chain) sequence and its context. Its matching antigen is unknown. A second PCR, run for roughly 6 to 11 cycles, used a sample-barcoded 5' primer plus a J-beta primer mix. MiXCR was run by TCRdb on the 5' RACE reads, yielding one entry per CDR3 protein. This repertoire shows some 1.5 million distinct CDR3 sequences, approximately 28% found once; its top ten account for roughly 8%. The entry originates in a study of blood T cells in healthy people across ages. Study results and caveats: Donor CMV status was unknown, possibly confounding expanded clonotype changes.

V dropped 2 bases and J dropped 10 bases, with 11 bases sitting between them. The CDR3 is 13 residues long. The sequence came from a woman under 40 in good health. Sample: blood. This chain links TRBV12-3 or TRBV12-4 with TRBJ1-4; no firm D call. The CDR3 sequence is CASSLRASGKLFF. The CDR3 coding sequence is TGTGCCAGCAGTTTAAGGGCTTCTGGAAAACTGTTTTTT.